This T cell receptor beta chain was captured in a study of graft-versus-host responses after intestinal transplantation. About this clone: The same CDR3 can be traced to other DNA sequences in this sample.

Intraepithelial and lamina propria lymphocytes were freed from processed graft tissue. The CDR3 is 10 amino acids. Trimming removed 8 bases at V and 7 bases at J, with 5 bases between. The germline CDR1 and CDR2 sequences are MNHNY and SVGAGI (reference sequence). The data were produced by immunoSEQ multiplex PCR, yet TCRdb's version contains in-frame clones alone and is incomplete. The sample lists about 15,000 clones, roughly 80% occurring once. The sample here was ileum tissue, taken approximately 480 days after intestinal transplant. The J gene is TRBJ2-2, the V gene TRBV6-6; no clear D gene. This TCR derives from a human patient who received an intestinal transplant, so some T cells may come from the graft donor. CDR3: CASFGGELFF. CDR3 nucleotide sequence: TGTGCCAGCTTTGGCGGGGAGCTGTTTTTT.